This TCR beta chain is from a study of T cells after yellow fever vaccination. Study-level findings and limits: Secondary responses were weaker yet peaked faster, day 5 versus 15.

Regarding this clonotype: The antigen remains unidentified.

Deletions cut 2 bases from V and 10 bases from J, with 16 bases between. This CDR3 contains 14 residues. Germline-derived CDR1 and CDR2 are SGHRS and YFSETQ. TCRdb called the 5' RACE reads again in MiXCR, with one record for every CDR3 protein. The sample holds 130,000 or so distinct CDR3 sequences, 12% to 15% seen once. The genes are TRBV5-1 and TRBJ2-1, with D possibly being TRBD2 (5 bases). The sample was CD8+ T cells sorted from PBMCs, taken 5 days after the yellow fever booster vaccination. The receptor's source is a man aged 18 to 29 who received the YFV17D yellow fever vaccine. CDR3 in DNA: TGCGCCAGCAGCTTTGGCGGGCCGCTTTTGGAGCAGTTCTTC. This translates into CASSFGGPLLEQFF.